These 19 T cell receptor beta chains were all obtained from the same sample, sequenced in a study of blood T cell repertoires in COVID-19. TCRdb's copy holds only in-frame clones and misses some; the assay was immunoSEQ multiplex PCR. The profile shows 250,000 to 400,000 clones, roughly 90% of them singletons. Sequenced material: peripheral blood. The receptors here all came from a woman aged 30 to 39 with COVID-19, enrolled during active disease.

The CDR3 region is CASSPTGFEQYF. CDR3 nucleotide sequence: TGTGCCAGCAGCCCGACAGGGTTCGAGCAGTACTTC. The chain carries TRBV7-9 and TRBJ2-7; 7 bases match TRBD1. Germline-derived CDR1 and CDR2 are SEHNR and FQNEAQ (reference sequence). The V gene end was trimmed by 5 bases and the J gene end by 6 bases; junction bases not matched to a gene: 4. The CDR3 is 12 amino acids.

V and J are TRBV5-4 and TRBJ2-1; 11 nucleotides agree with TRBD1. This CDR3 contains 16 residues. The J segment lost 4 bases and the V segment lost 3 bases, leaving 6 bases of the junction unmatched. Looked up from germline, CDR1 is SGHNT and CDR2 is YYREEE (reference sequence). CDR3 nucleotides: TGTGCCAGCAGCTCTCCGGACAGGGGGCCGTACAATGAGCAGTTCTTC. Translated, it gives CASSSPDRGPYNEQFF.

This chain uses TRBV6-1 with TRBJ2-7, with D perhaps matching TRBD2 (7 bases). The CDR3 has 16 amino acids. Germline CDR1 MNHNS, CDR2 SASEGT. Trimming pared 1 base from V and 0 bases from J, leaving 13 bases between. For the CDR3, the DNA is TGTGCCAGCAGTGAAGAACGGGGGGCCTACTCCTACGAGCAGTACTTC. Protein product: CASSEERGAYSYEQYF.

The chain links TRBV5-1 to TRBJ1-4, with 9 bases fitting TRBD1. Germline assignment: CDR1 SGHRS and CDR2 YFSETQ. This CDR3 has 16 residues. Trimming took 0 bases from V and 7 from J; bases not matched to a gene: 7. This CDR3 is CASSLEMGQGGEKLFF. The CDR3 DNA follows: TGCGCCAGCAGCTTGGAAATGGGACAGGGTGGTGAAAAACTGTTTTTT.

The rearrangement joins TRBV11-2 to TRBJ2-1; the match to TRBD2 covers 14 bases. The CDR3 runs to 15 residues. CDR1 is SGHAT and CDR2 is FQNNGV in the germline V gene. V shed 5 bases and J 9 bases; nucleotides not matched to a gene: 6. The CDR3 spells CASSPGTSGSSEQFF. The CDR3 nucleotides read TGTGCCAGCAGCCCCGGGACTAGCGGGAGTAGTGAGCAGTTCTTC.

Ten or more counts support this clone. The rearrangement uses TRBV6-5 and TRBJ2-7; 13 nucleotides align to TRBD2. The CDR3 is made up of 15 amino acids. Germline CDR1 and CDR2: MNHEY and SVGAGI. V lost 6 bases to trimming and J lost 4 bases; unmatched junction nucleotides: 6. CDR3 in amino acids: CASRPLTSGRYEQYF. The CDR3 coding sequence is TGTGCCAGCAGGCCTTTGACTAGCGGGAGGTACGAGCAGTACTTC.

The chain combines TRBV12-1 with TRBJ2-1; TRBD1 was called by the table and not checked on the DNA. TRBV12-1 has pseudogene status. The CDR3 is made up of 15 amino acids. The CDR3: CASLRKSPEFREQFF. The CDR3 bases are TGTGCCAGCCTCCGAAAATCGCCAGAATTTCGTGAGCAGTTCTTC.

The chain combines TRBV10-2 with TRBJ2-7; TRBD1 might be the D (5 bases). Deletions cut 2 bases from V and 5 bases from J, with 16 bases between. From germline, CDR1 is WSHSY and CDR2 SAAADI. This CDR3 is built from 15 residues. CDR3 DNA sequence: TGCGCCAGCAGTGAGCCGGCAGGGCGGTCAGACGAGCAGTACTTC. This gives the protein CASSEPAGRSDEQYF.

The J gene is TRBJ2-3, the V gene TRBV2; 11 nucleotides match TRBD1. CDR3 length equals 14 residues. Germline values: CDR1 SNHLY, CDR2 FYNNEI. V shed 6 bases and J 4 bases; nucleotides not matched to a gene: 3. CDR3 sequence: CASSQGQGADTQYF. CDR3 sequence (DNA): TGTGCCAGCAGCCAGGGACAGGGGGCAGATACGCAGTATTTT.

The V call is TRBV7-3, the J call TRBJ2-1; the match to TRBD2 covers 7 bases. Germline CDR1 reads SGHTA; CDR2 reads FQGTGA. This CDR3 has 14 residues. Germline trimming cut 7 bases from V and 1 base from J; bases unmatched to any gene: 4. CDR3 loop: CASKPSGSYNEQFF. As DNA, the CDR3 is TGTGCCAGCAAGCCTAGCGGTTCCTACAATGAGCAGTTCTTC.

This clone has only a few counts. The chain couples TRBV19 to TRBJ1-6; maybe TRBD1 (6 bases). V dropped 8 bases and J dropped 4 bases, with 15 bases sitting between them. This CDR3 comprises 15 residues. CDR1 LNHDA and CDR2 SQIVND come from the germline V gene (reference sequence). CDR3 amino acids: CASSSRDTYNSPLHF. The CDR3 DNA reads as TGTGCCAGTTCCTCCCGGGACACTTATAATTCACCCCTCCACTTT.

The chain combines TRBV4-1 with TRBJ2-5; 7 positions agree with TRBD2. J gave up 4 bases and V 4 bases, and 9 bases lay outside the gene matches. Germline CDR1 and CDR2: MGHRA and YSYEKL. The CDR3 spans 15 residues. CDR3 amino acids: CASSRAGRERETQYF. The CDR3 DNA is TGCGCCAGCAGCCGAGCTGGGCGGGAGAGAGAGACCCAGTACTTC.

The rearrangement joins TRBV5-1 to TRBJ2-1; possible D gene TRBD2, 6 bases. V was clipped by 3 bases and J by 6 bases, with 19 bases between them. The CDR3 has 16 amino acids. Germline CDR1 is SGHRS and CDR2 is YFSETQ. The CDR3 protein is CASSSGLAVLANEQFF. CDR3 bases: TGCGCCAGCAGCTCGGGTTTAGCGGTACTCGCCAATGAGCAGTTCTTC.

This clone has just one count. The rearrangement uses TRBV9 and TRBJ1-5; D perhaps matches TRBD1 (5 bases). V gave up 4 bases and J gave up 1 base, with 12 bases separating them. The CDR3 is made up of 15 amino acids. In germline, CDR1 is SGDLS, CDR2 YYNGEE. The CDR3 loop is CASSSEGLSNQPQHF. For the CDR3, the DNA is TGTGCCAGCAGCTCCGAGGGACTGAGCAATCAGCCCCAGCATTTT.

This CDR3 is CASRDSGGRVRNEQFF. The DNA of the CDR3 is TGTGCCAGCAGAGATAGTGGCGGGAGGGTGCGGAATGAGCAGTTCTTC. The J gene is TRBJ2-1, the V gene TRBV27, with 9 bases matching TRBD2. Germline V CDR1 and CDR2: MNHEY, SMNVEV (reference sequence). The CDR3 has 16 amino acids. J was trimmed by 7 bases and V by 6 bases; bases with no gene match: 13.

The rearrangement uses TRBV4-1 and TRBJ1-4; the D is unclear. Trimming took 0 bases from V and 7 from J, leaving 12 bases between them. CDR1 is MGHRA and CDR2 is YSYEKL in the germline V gene. The CDR3 has 15 residues. CDR3 DNA: TGCGCCAGCAGCCAAGAAGTCTCCCGGGTTGAAAAACTGTTTTTT. Translating it yields CASSQEVSRVEKLFF.

This chain joins TRBV4-1 and TRBJ1-2; D is ambiguous. The CDR3 extends over 16 amino acids. Trimming took 0 bases from V and 0 from J, leaving 11 bases between them. The germline CDR1 and CDR2 sequences are MGHRA and YSYEKL. The CDR3 loop is CASSQETDASNYGYTF. The DNA for the CDR3 is TGCGCCAGCAGCCAAGAAACAGACGCCTCTAACTATGGCTACACCTTC.

The chain carries TRBV19 and TRBJ1-6, with TRBD1 matching 7 bases. CDR3 length: 18 residues. Germline V gene lookup returns CDR1 LNHDA and CDR2 SQIVND (reference sequence). V gave up 4 bases and J gave up 2 bases; unmatched junction bases: 11. The CDR3 is CASSTAGTASPYNSPLHF. The CDR3 region has the DNA TGTGCCAGTAGTACAGCCGGGACAGCTTCGCCCTATAATTCACCCCTCCACTTT.

This clone came up a few times. In the same sample, other DNA sequences code for this CDR3. The chain recombines TRBV28 with TRBJ1-6, with 8 bases matching TRBD1. The germline V gene encodes CDR1 MDHEN and CDR2 SYDVKM. The CDR3 covers 15 residues. V lost 3 bases to trimming and J lost 10 bases; unmatched junction nucleotides: 8. Here the CDR3 reads CASSLPQTGDSPLHF. As DNA, the CDR3 is TGTGCCAGCAGTTTGCCCCAGACAGGGGACTCACCCCTCCACTTT.